The rows below give T cell receptor beta chains drawn from one sample of a study of cytomegalovirus exposure and HLA in healthy donors. The table came from immunoSEQ multiplex PCR; TCRdb's copy has only in-frame clones and leaves some out. The sample contains 90,000 to 130,000 clones, 79% of which appear only once. Material for sequencing was PBMCs. Receptors originate from a woman aged 18-29 years in good health and CMV-seropositive. CDR3s include the opening cysteine and the closing phenylalanine or tryptophan. D genes are given only for firm matches. The listing skips clone size in some rows; elsewhere it reads once, few, many or a size class.

TRBV5-8	-	TRBD1	TRBJ1-5	TGTGCCAGCAGCGAAGACAGGGTATACTATAGCAATCAGCCCCAGCATTTT	CASSEDRVYYSNQPQHF
TRBV4-1	-	-	TRBJ2-2	TGCGCCAGCAGCCCGACAGATAACACCGGGGAGCTGTTTTTT	CASSPTDNTGELFF
TRBV28	few	-	TRBJ1-5	TGTGCCAGCAGTTTTACAGGTATCAATCAGCCCCAGCATTTT	CASSFTGINQPQHF
TRBV6-5	-	TRBD1	TRBJ2-7	TGTGCCAGCAGTGGTGGGACAGGGGATACCTACGAGCAGTACTTC	CASSGGTGDTYEQYF
TRBV11-3	-	TRBD1	TRBJ1-3	TGTGCCAGCAGCTTAGAGCGCGGACAGGGCGGAAACACCATATATTTT	CASSLERGQGGNTIYF
TRBV5-1	-	TRBD2	TRBJ2-3	TGCGCCAGCAGCTTGAGGACTAGCGGGAAGGGAGCAGATACGCAGTATTTT	CASSLRTSGKGADTQYF
TRBV7-8	once	TRBD1	TRBJ1-1	TGTGCCAGCAGCTTCGGGTCCCGACGGGGACAGCGTGAAGCTTTCTTT	CASSFGSRRGQREAFF
TRBV10-3	-	TRBD1	TRBJ2-7	TGTGCCATCGCCTGGACAGGGAACGAGCAGTACTTC	CAIAWTGNEQYF
TRBV5-1	-	-	TRBJ2-7	TGCGCCAGCAGCCCTCGCCCGGGGAACCAGGTGAATTACGAGCAGTACTTC	CASSPRPGNQVNYEQYF
TRBV5-1	once	-	TRBJ2-1	TGCGCCAGCAGCTCCATTACTAGGTTGGCGCAGACCTACAATGAGCAGTTCTTC	CASSSITRLAQTYNEQFF
TRBV5-4	-	-	TRBJ2-7	TGTGCCAGCAGCTTGGAAGTAGCGTACGAGCAGTACTTC	CASSLEVAYEQYF
TRBV6-5	-	TRBD2	TRBJ2-7	TGTGCCAGCAGTCGTTCTAGCGGGAGCTACGAGCAGTACTTC	CASSRSSGSYEQYF
TRBV18	-	TRBD1	TRBJ1-1	TGTGCCAGCTCACCGGACAGGGGGTACACTGAAGCTTTCTTT	CASSPDRGYTEAFF
TRBV14	-	TRBD1	TRBJ1-3	TGTGCCAGCAGCGCATTCGGGACAGCGCGACGGAACACCATATATTTT	CASSAFGTARRNTIYF
TRBV5-4	-	TRBD2	TRBJ2-1	TGTGCCAGCAGCCGGACTAGCGGGAGGGAGAGAAATGAGCAGTTCTTC	CASSRTSGRERNEQFF
TRBV2	-	TRBD1	TRBJ1-3	TGTGCCAGCAGTGGGCAGGGGGCCTCTGGAAACACCATATATTTT	CASSGQGASGNTIYF
TRBV6-6	-	TRBD2	TRBJ2-3	TGTGCCAGCAGTCAGACTAGCGGGAGGGATACGCAGTATTTT	CASSQTSGRDTQYF
TRBV5-1	-	-	TRBJ1-1	TGCGCCAGCAGCTCCGAGGGTGAAGCTTTCTTT	CASSSEGEAFF
TRBV4-1	-	TRBD1	TRBJ1-2	TGCGCCAGCAGAAGACCCGGACAGGGGGAATCTGATGGCTACACCTTC	CASRRPGQGESDGYTF
TRBV13	few	TRBD1	TRBJ2-1	TGTGCCAGCAGCTTGGGACAGGGGGTAGACAATGAGCAGTTCTTC	CASSLGQGVDNEQFF
TRBV5-1	-	-	TRBJ2-3	TGCGCCAGCAGCTTGGCCTCCCGGGGCACAGATACGCAGTATTTT	CASSLASRGTDTQYF
TRBV11-1	-	TRBD1	TRBJ1-5	TGTGCCAGCAGCCTCGACAGGGGGCCTCACCAGCCCCAGCATTTT	CASSLDRGPHQPQHF
TRBV10-1	-	-	TRBJ1-4	TGCGCCAGTTCCCAGGGAAGTGAAAAACTGTTTTTT	CASSQGSEKLFF
TRBV6-6	-	TRBD2	TRBJ2-2	TGTGCCAGCGGGGACGGGACTAGCGGATATACCGGGGAGCTGTTTTTT	CASGDGTSGYTGELFF
TRBV5-4	once	-	TRBJ1-5	TGTGCCAGCAGCTTGGACGGCGTCAGCGATAGCAATCAGCCCCAGCATTTT	CASSLDGVSDSNQPQHF
TRBV5-4	-	TRBD1	TRBJ2-5	TGTGCCAGCAGCCAAGAACAGGGGAGAGAGACCCAGTACTTC	CASSQEQGRETQYF
TRBV6-4	few	-	TRBJ2-2	TGTGCCAGCAGTGAAGGAACGGGAGCCGGGGAGCTGTTTTTT	CASSEGTGAGELFF
TRBV4-2	-	-	TRBJ2-1	TGTGCCAGCAGCCGCAGCGGCACAAATGAGCAGTTCTTC	CASSRSGTNEQFF
TRBV6-4	-	TRBD1	TRBJ1-2	TGTGCCAGCAGTGACTCGTTCCGGGACAGGTCCTATGGCTACACCTTC	CASSDSFRDRSYGYTF
TRBV4-1	-	TRBD2	TRBJ2-5	TGCGCCAGCAGCCCGAGGGGCGGGAGTAAGGTGACCCAGTACTTC	CASSPRGGSKVTQYF
TRBV6-6	once	TRBD1	TRBJ2-7	TGTGCCAGCAGTTACTCGTATTCAGGACAGGGCTACGAGCAGTACTTC	CASSYSYSGQGYEQYF
TRBV6-6	-	-	TRBJ2-1	TGTGCCAGCAGTTTCAGGGCGGGAATAGGTTACAATGAGCAGTTCTTC	CASSFRAGIGYNEQFF
TRBV30	few	-	TRBJ2-1	TGTGCCTGGAGTGTACGGGATTCTGGGGGGTCCTTTTACAATGAGCAGTTCTTC	CAWSVRDSGGSFYNEQFF
TRBV9	-	-	TRBJ1-1	TGTGCCAGCAGCGTAGACATCGGGGGGCGTATAATAAACACTGAAGCTTTCTTT	CASSVDIGGRIINTEAFF
TRBV19	-	-	TRBJ1-4	TGTGCTAGCCGTGAGGGCGGGACTAATGAAAAACTGTTTTTT	CASREGGTNEKLFF
TRBV6-5	-	TRBD2	TRBJ2-5	TGTGCCAGCAGTTACTCCCCTAGCGGGCCCCCAGAGACCCAGTACTTC	CASSYSPSGPPETQYF
TRBV27	-	TRBD2	TRBJ2-3	TGTGCCAGCAGTTTATTATCCATGGCTAGCGGGAGTGGAACGCAGTATTTT	CASSLLSMASGSGTQYF
TRBV4-1	few	-	TRBJ2-7	TGCGCCAGCAGCCAGACTTTTAGCTCCTACGAGCAGTACTTC	CASSQTFSSYEQYF
TRBV11-2	-	TRBD1	TRBJ2-7	TGTGCCAGCAGCTTAGGTTGGGGACAGGGGACCTACGAGCAGTACTTC	CASSLGWGQGTYEQYF
TRBV7-6	-	-	TRBJ2-5	TGTGCCAGCAGCTTAGAGGGCCTAGGCGGAGGAGAGACCCAGTACTTC	CASSLEGLGGGETQYF
TRBV5-1	-	-	TRBJ2-1	TGCGCCAGCAGCAGAGAAGGCCAAGGGGTTGAGCAGTTCTTC	CASSREGQGVEQFF
TRBV2	-	-	TRBJ1-1	TGTGCCAGCAGTGAGACAGGCAAAGCTTTCTTT	CASSETGKAFF
TRBV27	-	TRBD1	TRBJ2-7	TGTGCCAGCAGTTCCCGGGACAGGAGCTCCTACGAGCAGTACTTC	CASSSRDRSSYEQYF
TRBV21-1	-	-	TRBJ1-1	TGTGCCAGCAGCAAAGAGTTTAGAGGAGGGGAGAACACTGAAGCTTTCTTT	CASSKEFRGGENTEAFF
TRBV11-3	-	-	TRBJ2-5	TGTGCCAGCAGCCTTCGACCCGGGGAGACCCAGTACTTC	CASSLRPGETQYF
TRBV5-4	-	TRBD1	TRBJ1-4	TGTGCCAGCAGCCCTGACAGGGCCCGGGAAAAACTGTTTTTT	CASSPDRAREKLFF
TRBV19	-	-	TRBJ1-1	TGTGCCAGTAGACTTCAGGGGAACACTGAAGCTTTCTTT	CASRLQGNTEAFF
TRBV19	-	TRBD1	TRBJ2-7	TGTGCCAGTAGTTCGCTCCGGGACAGGGGCCACGAGCAGTACTTC	CASSSLRDRGHEQYF
TRBV18	-	-	TRBJ2-2	TGTGCCAGCTCACCATTGACAGTCAAGGGCGCCGGGGAGCTGTTTTTT	CASSPLTVKGAGELFF